The source of this TCR beta chain is a study of T cells in Graves' hyperthyroidism and ophthalmopathy. Study context: Once the initial diagnosis was made, peripheral blood was obtained before any treatment.

Amplification targeted TCR beta CDR3 regions from RNA transcripts. The HTBI set primed first-round TCR CDR3 RT-PCR. TCRdb redid the calling of the multiplex PCR reads with MiXCR, one entry per CDR3 protein. This table holds about 570,000 distinct CDR3 sequences, approximately 15% found once. This sample holds PBMCs from less than 13 ml fresh peripheral blood. Study findings and constraints: Most clonotypes expanded in thyroid above 0.001 were likewise present in blood. With a median lead of approximately 6 months before onset, the model predicted ophthalmopathy.

With V trimmed by 5 bases and J by 5 bases, 5 bases remained unmatched. Germline CDR1 reads SNHLY; CDR2 reads FYNNEI. This CDR3 is 14 amino acids long. For this clonotype: What it recognizes is unknown.

This chain uses TRBV2 with TRBJ2-1; 8 positions match TRBD2. The sequencing input was blood. The receptor was derived from a woman aged 40 to 55 with Graves' hyperthyroidism. CDR3 nucleotide sequence: TGTGCCAGCAGTCTACTAGCGGTCGACAATGAGCAGTTCTTC. Encoded protein: CASSLLAVDNEQFF.